This is a list of T cell receptor beta chains from one sample in a study of T cells in Graves' hyperthyroidism and ophthalmopathy. TCRdb itself ran the multiplex PCR reads through MiXCR, one entry per CDR3 protein. Counted here are under 750,000 distinct CDR3 sequences, 18% occurring once; the ten biggest clones make up 15% to 20%. Sequences were obtained from blood. The receptors were gathered from a woman aged 45 to 65 with Graves' hyperthyroidism that later progressed to Graves' ophthalmopathy. Both conserved end residues are part of each CDR3. The order of the fields is V gene, D gene, clone size, J gene, CDR3 protein, CDR3 DNA. A D gene is named only where the DNA matches it firmly. Where a row states a size, it is once, few, many or the class of an expanded clone; other rows omit it.

v_gene: TRBV7-3; d_gene: TRBD2; abundance: many; j_gene: TRBJ2-1; CDR3aa: CASSLVAGGLGEQFF; CDR3nt: TGTGCCAGCAGCCTAGTAGCGGGGGGGCTAGGTGAGCAGTTCTTC
v_gene: TRBV10-2; d_gene: NA; abundance: few; j_gene: TRBJ2-4; CDR3aa: CASSDFGRIAKNIQYF; CDR3nt: TGCGCCAGCAGTGACTTCGGCAGGATAGCCAAAAACATTCAGTACTTC
v_gene: TRBV14; d_gene: NA; abundance: once; j_gene: TRBJ1-4; CDR3aa: CASSPSGAANKKLFF; CDR3nt: TGTGCCAGCAGCCCTTCAGGGGCAGCTAATAAAAAACTGTTTTTT
v_gene: TRBV7-3; d_gene: TRBD1; abundance: NA; j_gene: TRBJ2-2; CDR3aa: CASSRDRVGTGELFF; CDR3nt: TGTGCCAGCAGCCGAGACAGGGTTGGGACCGGGGAGCTGTTTTTT
v_gene: TRBV7-2; d_gene: TRBD1; abundance: few; j_gene: TRBJ1-5; CDR3aa: CASSRSGTGAIQPQHF; CDR3nt: TGTGCCAGCAGCCGTTCCGGGACAGGGGCTATTCAGCCCCAGCATTTT
v_gene: TRBV27; d_gene: TRBD2; abundance: NA; j_gene: TRBJ2-7; CDR3aa: CASRPSGGLSYEQYF; CDR3nt: TGTGCCAGCAGACCTAGCGGGGGCCTCTCCTACGAGCAGTACTTC
v_gene: TRBV5-1; d_gene: NA; abundance: many; j_gene: TRBJ2-3; CDR3aa: CASSGNTDTQYF; CDR3nt: TGCGCCAGCAGCGGAAATACAGATACGCAGTATTTT
v_gene: TRBV7-6; d_gene: TRBD1; abundance: few; j_gene: TRBJ1-2; CDR3aa: CASSLEVGTGYGYTF; CDR3nt: TGTGCCAGCAGCTTAGAGGTTGGGACAGGGTATGGCTACACCTTC
v_gene: TRBV20-1; d_gene: NA; abundance: few; j_gene: TRBJ1-5; CDR3aa: CSATGPTGDQPQHF; CDR3nt: TGCAGTGCTACCGGGCCCACCGGGGATCAGCCCCAGCATTTT
v_gene: TRBV20-1; d_gene: NA; abundance: many; j_gene: TRBJ2-7; CDR3aa: CSATGDMPQYEQYF; CDR3nt: TGCAGTGCTACTGGAGACATGCCCCAGTACGAGCAGTACTTC
v_gene: TRBV30; d_gene: TRBD1; abundance: many; j_gene: TRBJ1-1; CDR3aa: CAWRNDRGNTEAFF; CDR3nt: TGTGCCTGGAGAAACGACAGGGGGAACACTGAAGCTTTCTTT
v_gene: TRBV30; d_gene: NA; abundance: many; j_gene: TRBJ2-5; CDR3aa: CAWSPPGLLQETQYF; CDR3nt: TGTGCCTGGAGTCCACCGGGACTCCTCCAAGAGACCCAGTACTTC
v_gene: TRBV7-9; d_gene: TRBD1; abundance: few; j_gene: TRBJ2-1; CDR3aa: CASSAGQGVHEQFF; CDR3nt: TGTGCCAGCAGCGCAGGACAGGGGGTTCATGAGCAGTTCTTC
v_gene: TRBV3-1; d_gene: NA; abundance: many; j_gene: TRBJ2-7; CDR3aa: CASSQGSASYEQYF; CDR3nt: TGTGCCAGCAGCCAAGGATCGGCATCCTACGAGCAGTACTTC
v_gene: TRBV28; d_gene: NA; abundance: NA; j_gene: TRBJ1-1; CDR3aa: CASSSGGRKNTEAFF; CDR3nt: TGTGCCAGCAGCTCCGGGGGCAGAAAAAACACTGAAGCTTTCTTT
v_gene: TRBV5-1; d_gene: TRBD1; abundance: few; j_gene: TRBJ1-2; CDR3aa: CASSLDGQGAQGYTF; CDR3nt: TGCGCCAGCAGCTTGGATGGACAGGGGGCGCAGGGCTACACCTTC
v_gene: TRBV6-1; d_gene: NA; abundance: NA; j_gene: TRBJ2-5; CDR3aa: CASRKTKETQYF; CDR3nt: TGTGCCAGCAGAAAGACAAAAGAGACCCAGTACTTC
v_gene: TRBV6-2/TRBV6-3; d_gene: NA; abundance: few; j_gene: TRBJ2-1; CDR3aa: CASSSEGFRNEQFF; CDR3nt: TGTGCCAGCAGTTCTGAGGGTTTTAGGAATGAGCAGTTCTTC
v_gene: TRBV12-3/TRBV12-4; d_gene: NA; abundance: many; j_gene: TRBJ2-1; CDR3aa: CASSLTAGSSYNEQFF; CDR3nt: TGTGCCAGCAGCTTAACAGCAGGGAGCTCCTACAATGAGCAGTTCTTC
v_gene: TRBV7-9; d_gene: TRBD1; abundance: many; j_gene: TRBJ1-6; CDR3aa: CASSIYQGANSPLHF; CDR3nt: TGTGCCAGCAGCATCTACCAGGGGGCTAATTCACCCCTCCACTTT
v_gene: TRBV2; d_gene: TRBD2; abundance: many; j_gene: TRBJ2-1; CDR3aa: CASSESTSGGYYNEQFF; CDR3nt: TGTGCCAGCAGTGAATCGACTAGCGGGGGATACTACAATGAGCAGTTCTTC
v_gene: TRBV20-1; d_gene: TRBD1; abundance: many; j_gene: TRBJ2-4; CDR3aa: CSASRTGGSLAKNIQYF; CDR3nt: TGCAGTGCTAGCCGAACAGGGGGCTCCCTAGCCAAAAACATTCAGTACTTC
v_gene: TRBV2; d_gene: NA; abundance: few; j_gene: TRBJ1-5; CDR3aa: CASSERGGGNQPQHF; CDR3nt: TGTGCCAGCAGTGAGAGGGGGGGCGGCAATCAGCCCCAGCATTTT
v_gene: TRBV6-2/TRBV6-3; d_gene: NA; abundance: NA; j_gene: TRBJ1-5; CDR3aa: CASSRRGQPQHF; CDR3nt: TGTGCCAGCAGTCGAAGGGGTCAGCCCCAGCATTTT
v_gene: TRBV12-3/TRBV12-4; d_gene: NA; abundance: NA; j_gene: TRBJ2-5; CDR3aa: CVSVGGGQETQYF; CDR3nt: TGTGTCAGCGTAGGGGGGGGGCAAGAGACCCAGTACTTC
v_gene: TRBV6-1; d_gene: NA; abundance: NA; j_gene: TRBJ2-7; CDR3aa: CASSEAKMGYEQYF; CDR3nt: TGTGCCAGCAGTGAGGCGAAAATGGGCTACGAGCAGTACTTC
v_gene: TRBV6-1; d_gene: NA; abundance: NA; j_gene: TRBJ1-6; CDR3aa: CASRLGGRILALHF; CDR3nt: TGTGCCAGCAGGCTGGGGGGGAGAATTTTAGCCCTCCACTTT
v_gene: TRBV2; d_gene: NA; abundance: few; j_gene: TRBJ1-5; CDR3aa: CASSEALQGNQPQHF; CDR3nt: TGTGCCAGCAGTGAAGCGCTTCAGGGCAATCAGCCCCAGCATTTT
v_gene: TRBV12-3/TRBV12-4; d_gene: TRBD1; abundance: NA; j_gene: TRBJ1-1; CDR3aa: CASSFSGTGVGTEAFF; CDR3nt: TGTGCCAGCAGTTTCTCTGGGACAGGGGTCGGCACTGAAGCTTTCTTT
v_gene: TRBV11-2; d_gene: NA; abundance: NA; j_gene: TRBJ2-3; CDR3aa: CASSFQDHSTDTRYF; CDR3nt: TGTGCCAGCAGCTTCCAGGACCATAGCACAGATACGCGGTATTTT
v_gene: TRBV7-2; d_gene: NA; abundance: NA; j_gene: TRBJ2-5; CDR3aa: CASSPLRGPQYF; CDR3nt: TGTGCCAGCAGCCCTCTTCGGGGCCCCCAGTACTTC
v_gene: TRBV9; d_gene: NA; abundance: once; j_gene: TRBJ1-6; CDR3aa: CASSVGGDLNSPLHF; CDR3nt: TGTGCCAGCAGCGTAGGAGGGGATCTGAATTCACCCCTCCACTTT
v_gene: TRBV7-3; d_gene: NA; abundance: few; j_gene: TRBJ2-7; CDR3aa: CASSLAYDDSYEQYF; CDR3nt: TGTGCCAGCAGCTTAGCTTATGACGACTCCTACGAGCAGTACTTC
v_gene: TRBV18; d_gene: NA; abundance: once; j_gene: TRBJ1-3; CDR3aa: CASSPPFVSVKPGNTIYF; CDR3nt: TGTGCCAGCTCACCACCGTTTGTATCAGTTAAGCCTGGAAACACCATATATTTT
v_gene: TRBV10-3; d_gene: TRBD1; abundance: NA; j_gene: TRBJ2-7; CDR3aa: CAISERDRDPTEQYF; CDR3nt: TGTGCCATCAGTGAGAGGGACAGGGACCCCACCGAGCAGTACTTC
v_gene: TRBV6-2/TRBV6-3; d_gene: TRBD2; abundance: few; j_gene: TRBJ2-3; CDR3aa: CASSYERGGPDTQYF; CDR3nt: TGTGCCAGCAGTTACGAGCGGGGGGGCCCAGATACGCAGTATTTT
v_gene: TRBV4-1; d_gene: TRBD2; abundance: few; j_gene: TRBJ2-3; CDR3aa: CASSQNSGGLTDTQYF; CDR3nt: TGCGCCAGCAGCCAGAATAGCGGGGGGCTGACAGATACGCAGTATTTT
v_gene: TRBV27; d_gene: TRBD1; abundance: few; j_gene: TRBJ1-1; CDR3aa: CASSPSTGELNTEAFF; CDR3nt: TGTGCCAGCAGTCCCTCGACAGGGGAATTGAACACTGAAGCTTTCTTT
v_gene: TRBV12-3/TRBV12-4; d_gene: NA; abundance: few; j_gene: TRBJ2-3; CDR3aa: CASRLLPDTQYF; CDR3nt: TGTGCCAGCCGCCTCCTACCAGATACGCAGTATTTT
v_gene: TRBV27; d_gene: NA; abundance: many; j_gene: TRBJ1-1; CDR3aa: CASSLEGGPRGTEAFF; CDR3nt: TGTGCCAGCAGTTTGGAGGGGGGACCGCGGGGTACTGAAGCTTTCTTT
v_gene: TRBV6-1; d_gene: NA; abundance: many; j_gene: TRBJ1-1; CDR3aa: CASSRGMNTEAFF; CDR3nt: TGTGCCAGCAGCCGTGGCATGAACACTGAAGCTTTCTTT
v_gene: TRBV9; d_gene: NA; abundance: NA; j_gene: TRBJ2-3; CDR3aa: CASSVVSTDTQYF; CDR3nt: TGTGCCAGCAGCGTAGTTAGCACAGATACGCAGTATTTT
v_gene: TRBV7-6; d_gene: TRBD2; abundance: NA; j_gene: TRBJ2-1; CDR3aa: CASSSGLAGLNEQFF; CDR3nt: TGTGCCAGCAGCTCGGGACTAGCGGGCCTCAATGAGCAGTTCTTC
v_gene: TRBV4-1; d_gene: TRBD1; abundance: few; j_gene: TRBJ1-1; CDR3aa: CASSPFFETGVTEAFF; CDR3nt: TGCGCCAGCAGCCCCTTTTTTGAGACAGGGGTTACTGAAGCTTTCTTT
v_gene: TRBV5-1; d_gene: NA; abundance: NA; j_gene: TRBJ1-5; CDR3aa: CASSLVREDQPQHF; CDR3nt: TGCGCCAGCAGCTTGGTCAGGGAGGATCAGCCCCAGCATTTT
v_gene: TRBV12-3/TRBV12-4; d_gene: TRBD1; abundance: many; j_gene: TRBJ2-5; CDR3aa: CASSAGTGRRQYF; CDR3nt: TGTGCCAGCAGCGCGGGGACAGGCAGGCGCCAGTACTTC
v_gene: TRBV9; d_gene: TRBD2; abundance: NA; j_gene: TRBJ2-5; CDR3aa: CASSVGLAPKATQYF; CDR3nt: TGTGCCAGCAGCGTGGGACTAGCGCCAAAGGCGACCCAGTACTTC
v_gene: TRBV9; d_gene: NA; abundance: few; j_gene: TRBJ2-2; CDR3aa: CASSVVRNTGELFF; CDR3nt: TGTGCCAGCAGCGTAGTTCGGAACACCGGGGAGCTGTTTTTT
v_gene: TRBV7-6; d_gene: NA; abundance: many; j_gene: TRBJ2-3; CDR3aa: CASSSVWEDTQYF; CDR3nt: TGTGCCAGCAGCTCCGTGTGGGAAGATACGCAGTATTTT
v_gene: TRBV6-1; d_gene: NA; abundance: few; j_gene: TRBJ2-1; CDR3aa: CASAFGYNEQFF; CDR3nt: TGTGCCAGCGCGTTTGGGTACAATGAGCAGTTCTTC
v_gene: TRBV12-3/TRBV12-4; d_gene: NA; abundance: few; j_gene: TRBJ2-5; CDR3aa: CASSQGRGEETQYF; CDR3nt: TGTGCCAGCAGTCAGGGGAGGGGGGAAGAGACCCAGTACTTC
v_gene: TRBV7-2; d_gene: NA; abundance: NA; j_gene: TRBJ1-6; CDR3aa: CASSLGSFSSYNSPLHF; CDR3nt: TGTGCCAGCAGCTTAGGGAGCTTTAGCTCCTATAATTCACCCCTCCACTTT
v_gene: TRBV20-1; d_gene: NA; abundance: NA; j_gene: TRBJ1-4; CDR3aa: CSARVGEKLFF; CDR3nt: TGCAGTGCTAGAGTGGGTGAAAAACTGTTTTTT
v_gene: TRBV19; d_gene: NA; abundance: NA; j_gene: TRBJ2-1; CDR3aa: CASSQPYSSYNEQFF; CDR3nt: TGTGCCAGTAGTCAACCGTATAGCTCCTACAATGAGCAGTTCTTC
v_gene: TRBV5-1; d_gene: NA; abundance: many; j_gene: TRBJ2-1; CDR3aa: CASGLSGGSSYNEQFF; CDR3nt: TGCGCCAGCGGACTTTCCGGGGGAAGCTCCTACAATGAGCAGTTCTTC
v_gene: TRBV27; d_gene: NA; abundance: few; j_gene: TRBJ2-5; CDR3aa: CASSLSARRVTQYF; CDR3nt: TGTGCCAGCAGTTTATCAGCCCGACGGGTGACCCAGTACTTC
v_gene: TRBV27; d_gene: NA; abundance: few; j_gene: TRBJ1-5; CDR3aa: CASSLSSAYGPANQPQHF; CDR3nt: TGTGCCAGCAGTTTATCCTCCGCCTATGGACCGGCCAATCAGCCCCAGCATTTT
v_gene: TRBV5-8; d_gene: NA; abundance: many; j_gene: TRBJ2-5; CDR3aa: CASSLGNLPQETQYF; CDR3nt: TGTGCCAGCAGCTTGGGAAACCTACCCCAAGAGACCCAGTACTTC